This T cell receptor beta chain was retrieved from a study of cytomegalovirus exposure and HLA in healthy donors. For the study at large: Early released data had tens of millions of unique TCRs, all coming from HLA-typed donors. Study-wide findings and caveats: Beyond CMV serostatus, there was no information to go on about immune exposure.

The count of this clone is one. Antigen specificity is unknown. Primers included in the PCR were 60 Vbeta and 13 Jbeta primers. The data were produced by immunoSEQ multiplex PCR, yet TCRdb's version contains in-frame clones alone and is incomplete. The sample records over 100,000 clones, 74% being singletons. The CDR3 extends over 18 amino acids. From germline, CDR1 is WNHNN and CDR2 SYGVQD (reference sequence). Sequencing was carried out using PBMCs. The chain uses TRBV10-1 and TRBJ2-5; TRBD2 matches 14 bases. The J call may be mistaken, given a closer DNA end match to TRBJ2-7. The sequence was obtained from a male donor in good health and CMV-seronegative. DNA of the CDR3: TGCGCCAGCAGTGAGTCCCGGGGACTAGCGGGAGTTGCCTACGAGCAGTACTTC. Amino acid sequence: CASSESRGLAGVAYEQYF.